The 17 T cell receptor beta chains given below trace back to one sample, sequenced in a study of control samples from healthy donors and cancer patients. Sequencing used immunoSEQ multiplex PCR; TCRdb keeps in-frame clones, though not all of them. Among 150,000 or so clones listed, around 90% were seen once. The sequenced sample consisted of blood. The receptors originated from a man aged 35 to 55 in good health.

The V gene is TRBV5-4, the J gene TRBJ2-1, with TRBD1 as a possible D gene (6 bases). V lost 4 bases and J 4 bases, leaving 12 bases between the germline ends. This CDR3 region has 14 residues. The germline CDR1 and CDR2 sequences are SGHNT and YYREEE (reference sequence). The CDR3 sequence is CASSPAGEYNEQFF. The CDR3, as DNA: TGTGCCAGCAGCCCGGCAGGGGAGTACAATGAGCAGTTCTTC.

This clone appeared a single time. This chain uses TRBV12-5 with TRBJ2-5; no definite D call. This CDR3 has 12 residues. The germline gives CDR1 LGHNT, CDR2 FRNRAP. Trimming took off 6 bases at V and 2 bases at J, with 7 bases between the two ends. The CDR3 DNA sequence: TGTGCTAGTGGCCGTCCACAAGAGACCCAGTACTTC. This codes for CASGRPQETQYF.

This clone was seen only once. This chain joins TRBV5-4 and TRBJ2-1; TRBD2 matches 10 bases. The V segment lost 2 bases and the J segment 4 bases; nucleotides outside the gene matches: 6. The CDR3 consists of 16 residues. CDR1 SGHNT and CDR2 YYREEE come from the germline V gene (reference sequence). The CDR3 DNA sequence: TGTGCCAGCAGCTTCCAAGCGGGGGGGGATTACAATGAGCAGTTCTTC. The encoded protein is CASSFQAGGDYNEQFF.

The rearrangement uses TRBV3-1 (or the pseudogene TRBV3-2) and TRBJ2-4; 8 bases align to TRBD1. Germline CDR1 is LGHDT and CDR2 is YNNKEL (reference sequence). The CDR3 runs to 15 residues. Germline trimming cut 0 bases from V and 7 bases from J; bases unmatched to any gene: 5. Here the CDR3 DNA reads TGTGCCAGCAGCCAAGATCAGGGGGCTCGGAACATTCAGTACTTC. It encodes CASSQDQGARNIQYF.

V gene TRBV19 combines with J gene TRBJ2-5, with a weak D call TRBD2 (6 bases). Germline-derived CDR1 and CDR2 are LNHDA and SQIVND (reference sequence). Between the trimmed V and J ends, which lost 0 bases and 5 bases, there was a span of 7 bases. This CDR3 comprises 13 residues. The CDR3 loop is CASSIDGGETQYF. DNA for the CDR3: TGTGCCAGTAGTATAGATGGGGGGGAGACCCAGTACTTC.

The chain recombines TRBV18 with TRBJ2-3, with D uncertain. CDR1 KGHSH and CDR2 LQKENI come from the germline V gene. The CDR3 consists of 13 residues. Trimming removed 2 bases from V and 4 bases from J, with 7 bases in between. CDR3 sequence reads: CASSPNTADTQYF. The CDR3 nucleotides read TGTGCCAGCTCACCAAACACTGCAGATACGCAGTATTTT.

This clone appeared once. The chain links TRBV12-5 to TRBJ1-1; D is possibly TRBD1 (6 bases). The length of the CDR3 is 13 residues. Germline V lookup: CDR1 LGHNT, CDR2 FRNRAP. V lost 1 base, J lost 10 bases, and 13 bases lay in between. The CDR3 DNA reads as TGTGCTAGTGGTTTGGGGGGGGCCCGGGGAGCTTTCTTT. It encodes CASGLGGARGAFF.

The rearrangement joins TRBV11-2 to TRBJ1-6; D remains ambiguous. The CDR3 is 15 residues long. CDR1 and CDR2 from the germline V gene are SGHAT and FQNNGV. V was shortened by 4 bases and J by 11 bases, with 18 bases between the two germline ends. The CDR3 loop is CASSSGTVNATPLHF. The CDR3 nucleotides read TGTGCCAGCAGCTCGGGAACAGTCAACGCGACACCCCTCCACTTT.

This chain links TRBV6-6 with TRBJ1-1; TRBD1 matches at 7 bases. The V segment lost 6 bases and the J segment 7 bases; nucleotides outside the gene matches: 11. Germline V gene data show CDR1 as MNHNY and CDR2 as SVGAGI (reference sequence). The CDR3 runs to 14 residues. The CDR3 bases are TGTGCCAGCAGACAGGGGCGCGCGGGGGGTGAAGCTTTCTTT. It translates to CASRQGRAGGEAFF.

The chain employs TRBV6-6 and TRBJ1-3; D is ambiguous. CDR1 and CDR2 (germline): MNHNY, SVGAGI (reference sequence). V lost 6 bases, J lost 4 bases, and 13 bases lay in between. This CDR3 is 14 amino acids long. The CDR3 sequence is CASRDLSTGNTIYF. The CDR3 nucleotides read TGTGCCAGCAGAGACCTCTCAACAGGAAACACCATATATTTT.

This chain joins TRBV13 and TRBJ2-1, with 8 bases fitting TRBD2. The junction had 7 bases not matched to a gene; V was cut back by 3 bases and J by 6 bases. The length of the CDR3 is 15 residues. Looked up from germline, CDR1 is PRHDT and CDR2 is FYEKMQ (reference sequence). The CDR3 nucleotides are TGTGCCAGCAGCTTGATTCAAGGGACTAGCAATGAGCAGTTCTTC. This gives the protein CASSLIQGTSNEQFF.

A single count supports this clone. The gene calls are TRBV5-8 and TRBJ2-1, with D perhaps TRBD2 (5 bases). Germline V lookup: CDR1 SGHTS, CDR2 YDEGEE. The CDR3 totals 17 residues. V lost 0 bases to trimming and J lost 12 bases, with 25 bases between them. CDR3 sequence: CASSLGISPGGSFGQFF. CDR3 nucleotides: TGTGCCAGCAGCTTGGGCATCTCCCCCGGCGGGTCCTTCGGGCAGTTCTTC.

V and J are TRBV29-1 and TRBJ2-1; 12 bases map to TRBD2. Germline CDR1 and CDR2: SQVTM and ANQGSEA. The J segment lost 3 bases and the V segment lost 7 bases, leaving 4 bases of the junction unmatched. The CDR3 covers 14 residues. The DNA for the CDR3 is TGCAGCGCACTAGCGGGGGGCATCTACAATGAGCAGTTCTTC. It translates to CSALAGGIYNEQFF.

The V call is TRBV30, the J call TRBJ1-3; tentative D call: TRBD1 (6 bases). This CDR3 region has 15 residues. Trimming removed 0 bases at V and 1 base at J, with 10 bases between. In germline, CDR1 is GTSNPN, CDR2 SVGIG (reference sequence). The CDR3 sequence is CAWSVPRGSGNTIYF. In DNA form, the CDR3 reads TGTGCCTGGAGTGTACCCAGGGGATCTGGAAACACCATATATTTT.

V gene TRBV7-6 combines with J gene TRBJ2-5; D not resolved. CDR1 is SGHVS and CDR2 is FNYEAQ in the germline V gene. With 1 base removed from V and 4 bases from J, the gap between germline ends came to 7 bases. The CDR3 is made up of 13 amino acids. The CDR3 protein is CASSLVFLETQYF. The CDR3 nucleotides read TGTGCCAGCAGCTTAGTCTTTTTAGAGACCCAGTACTTC.

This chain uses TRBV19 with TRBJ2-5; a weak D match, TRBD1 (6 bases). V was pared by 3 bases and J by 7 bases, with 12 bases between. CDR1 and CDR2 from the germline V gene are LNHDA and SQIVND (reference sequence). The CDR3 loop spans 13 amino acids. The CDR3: CASSIPGVLTQYF. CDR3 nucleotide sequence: TGTGCCAGTAGTATTCCAGGGGTTCTGACCCAGTACTTC.

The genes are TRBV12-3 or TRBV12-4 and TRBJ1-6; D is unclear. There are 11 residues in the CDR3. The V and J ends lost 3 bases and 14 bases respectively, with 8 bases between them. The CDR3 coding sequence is TGTGCCAGCAGTTTCGGAAGAGCCCTCCACTTT. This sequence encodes CASSFGRALHF.